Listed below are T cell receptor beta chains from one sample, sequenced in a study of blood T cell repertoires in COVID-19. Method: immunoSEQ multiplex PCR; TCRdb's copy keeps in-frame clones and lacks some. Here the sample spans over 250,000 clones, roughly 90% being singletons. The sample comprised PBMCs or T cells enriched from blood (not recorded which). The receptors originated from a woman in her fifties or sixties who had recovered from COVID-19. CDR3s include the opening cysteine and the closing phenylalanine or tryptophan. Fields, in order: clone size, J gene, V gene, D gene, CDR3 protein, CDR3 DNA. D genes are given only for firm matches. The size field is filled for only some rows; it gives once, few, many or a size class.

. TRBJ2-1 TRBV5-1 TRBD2 CASSLTSGGAYEQFF TGCGCCAGCAGCTTGACTAGCGGGGGGGCCTATGAGCAGTTCTTC
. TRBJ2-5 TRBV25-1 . CASSEGSYKRTQYF TGTGCCAGCAGTGAAGGGAGTTACAAGAGAACCCAGTACTTC
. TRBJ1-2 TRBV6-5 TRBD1 CASRRDRGDGYTF TGTGCCAGCAGAAGGGACAGGGGCGATGGCTACACCTTC
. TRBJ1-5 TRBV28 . CASSRDTLGGAQHF TGTGCCAGCAGCCGGGACACTTTGGGGGGGGCCCAGCATTTT
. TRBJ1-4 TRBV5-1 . CASKYRSNEKLFF TGCGCCAGCAAGTACAGATCTAATGAAAAACTGTTTTTT
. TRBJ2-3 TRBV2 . CASSQEGRGTQYF TGTGCCAGCAGTCAGGAGGGACGGGGTACGCAGTATTTT
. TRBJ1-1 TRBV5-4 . CASSSGGTEAFF TGTGCCAGCAGCTCGGGTGGCACTGAAGCTTTCTTT
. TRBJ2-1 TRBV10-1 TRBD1 CASSEKGATGEQFF TGCGCCAGCAGTGAGAAGGGGGCAACAGGTGAGCAGTTCTTC
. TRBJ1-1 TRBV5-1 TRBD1 CASSRQGHDAEAFF TGCGCCAGCAGCAGACAGGGCCATGACGCTGAAGCTTTCTTT
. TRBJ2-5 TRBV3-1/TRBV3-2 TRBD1 CASSPNRGEETQYF TGTGCCAGCAGCCCAAACAGGGGGGAAGAGACCCAGTACTTC
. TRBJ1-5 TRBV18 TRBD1 CASSQGQGREPQHF TGTGCCAGCTCACAGGGACAGGGGAGGGAGCCCCAGCATTTT
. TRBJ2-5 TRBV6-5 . CASIQAGAETQYF TGTGCCAGCATCCAGGCCGGCGCGGAGACCCAGTACTTC
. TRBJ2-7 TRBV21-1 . CASSNGDSPYEQYF TGTGCCAGCAGCAACGGAGACAGCCCTTACGAGCAGTACTTC
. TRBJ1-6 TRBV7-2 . CASSPGYSPLHF TGTGCCAGCAGCCCCGGGTATTCACCCCTCCACTTT
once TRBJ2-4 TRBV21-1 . CASSNEITTGTGQNIQYF TGTGCCAGCAGCAATGAAATTACTACCGGGACAGGCCAAAACATTCAGTACTTC
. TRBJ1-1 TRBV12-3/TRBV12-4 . CASSPIQEAEAFF TGTGCCAGCAGCCCCATTCAAGAGGCTGAAGCTTTCTTT
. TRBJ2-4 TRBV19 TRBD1 CASGTGGHIQYF TGTGCCAGCGGGACAGGGGGGCACATTCAGTACTTC
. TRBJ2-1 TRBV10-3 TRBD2 CAISHSGGDYNEQFF TGTGCCATCAGCCACAGCGGGGGAGATTACAATGAGCAGTTCTTC
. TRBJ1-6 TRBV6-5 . CASSHTGDSPLHF TGTGCCAGCAGTCATACGGGGGATTCACCCCTCCACTTT
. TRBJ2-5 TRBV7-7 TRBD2 CASSSGSYYQETQYF TGTGCTAGTAGTAGCGGGAGTTACTATCAAGAGACCCAGTACTTC
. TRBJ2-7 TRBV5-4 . CASSLGSGDEQYF TGTGCCAGCAGCTTGGGGTCGGGTGACGAGCAGTACTTC
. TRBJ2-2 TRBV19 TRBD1 CATSGGAFTGELFF TGTGCCACCTCAGGGGGCGCATTTACCGGGGAGCTGTTTTTT
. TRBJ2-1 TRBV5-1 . CASSNVGGGNEQFF TGCGCCAGCAGCAACGTGGGAGGGGGCAATGAGCAGTTCTTC
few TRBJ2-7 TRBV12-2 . CASRSGTTSYEQYF TGTGCAAGTCGCTCCGGGACTACCAGCTACGAGCAGTACTTC
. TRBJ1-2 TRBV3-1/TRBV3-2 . CASSQVSSGNYGYTF TGTGCCAGCAGCCAAGTGTCATCAGGTAACTATGGCTACACCTTC
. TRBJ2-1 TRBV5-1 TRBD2 CASSFMAGGPNEQFF TGCGCCAGCAGCTTTATGGCGGGAGGGCCCAATGAGCAGTTCTTC
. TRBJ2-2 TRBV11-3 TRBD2 CASSLDAGAGTGELFF TGTGCCAGCAGCTTAGACGCGGGAGCGGGCACCGGGGAGCTGTTTTTT
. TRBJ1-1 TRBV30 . CAWDRQAMNTEAFF TGTGCCTGGGATCGACAGGCAATGAACACTGAAGCTTTCTTT
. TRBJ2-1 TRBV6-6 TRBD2 CASSYLAGGRYEQFF TGTGCCAGCAGTTACTTAGCGGGGGGGCGCTATGAGCAGTTCTTC
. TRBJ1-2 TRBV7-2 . CASSFGARAGGYTF TGTGCCAGCAGCTTTGGCGCCAGGGCTGGAGGCTACACCTTC
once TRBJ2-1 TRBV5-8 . CASSLRGGTYNEQFF TGTGCCAGCAGCTTGCGAGGAGGGACCTACAATGAGCAGTTCTTC
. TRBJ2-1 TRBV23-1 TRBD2 CASSQPTTGTTAYNEQFF TGCGCCAGCAGTCAACCGACTACCGGGACTACCGCATACAATGAGCAGTTCTTC
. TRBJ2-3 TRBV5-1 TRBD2 CASSPAGVDTQYF TGCGCCAGCAGCCCCGCGGGAGTAGATACGCAGTATTTT
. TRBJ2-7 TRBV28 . CASNDRSSIYEQYF TGTGCCAGCAATGACAGGTCCTCAATCTACGAGCAGTACTTC
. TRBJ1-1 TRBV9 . CASSASVNTEAFF TGTGCCAGCAGCGCCTCGGTGAACACTGAAGCTTTCTTT
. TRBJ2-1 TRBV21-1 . CASSKPGPSGSSYNEQFF TGTGCCAGCAGCAAACCCGGTCCTAGCGGGAGCTCCTACAATGAGCAGTTCTTC
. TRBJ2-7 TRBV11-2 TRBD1 CASSLRDRGPHSYEQYF TGTGCCAGCAGCTTAAGGGACAGGGGTCCCCACTCCTACGAGCAGTACTTC
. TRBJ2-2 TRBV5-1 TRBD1 CASSDGTGYTGELFF TGCGCCAGTTCCGACGGGACAGGGTACACCGGGGAGCTGTTTTTT
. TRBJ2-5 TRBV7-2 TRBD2 CASSSTPSGVWETQYF TGTGCCAGCAGCTCCACCCCTAGCGGGGTGTGGGAGACCCAGTACTTC
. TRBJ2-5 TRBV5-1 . CASSLGSQQVTQYF TGCGCCAGCAGCTTGGGGAGCCAACAAGTAACCCAGTACTTC
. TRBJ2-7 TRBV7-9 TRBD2 CASSRLAGGSYEQYF TGTGCCAGCAGCCGTCTAGCGGGAGGCTCCTACGAGCAGTACTTC
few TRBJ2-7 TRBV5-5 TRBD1 CASSLDRGYEQYF TGTGCCAGCAGCTTGGACAGGGGCTACGAGCAGTACTTC
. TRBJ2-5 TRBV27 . CASSFLPGRAKETQYF TGTGCCAGCAGTTTTCTGCCGGGCAGGGCAAAAGAGACCCAGTACTTC
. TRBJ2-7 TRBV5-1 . CASTVDSPYEQYF TGCGCCAGCACCGTTGACAGTCCCTACGAGCAGTACTTC
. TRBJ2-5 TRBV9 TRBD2 CASSEPSSGGEETQYF TGTGCCAGCAGCGAACCGTCTAGCGGGGGGGAAGAGACCCAGTACTTC
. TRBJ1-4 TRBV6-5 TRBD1 CASSRDRLDEKLFF TGTGCCAGCAGCCGGGACAGATTGGATGAAAAACTGTTTTTT
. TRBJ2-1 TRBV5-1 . CASSFHPDSNEQFF TGCGCCAGCAGCTTTCACCCGGACTCGAATGAGCAGTTCTTC
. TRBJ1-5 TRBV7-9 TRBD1 CASSLGGTGGFQPQHF TGTGCCAGCAGCTTAGGAGGGACAGGGGGGTTTCAGCCCCAGCATTTT
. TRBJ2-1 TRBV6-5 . CASTAYDEQFF TGTGCCAGCACTGCGTATGATGAGCAGTTCTTC
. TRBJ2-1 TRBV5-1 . CASSGNGGSYNEQFF TGCGCCAGCAGCGGTAATGGCGGGTCCTACAATGAGCAGTTCTTC
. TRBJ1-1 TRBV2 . CASSVQGRTEAFF TGTGCCAGCAGTGTACAGGGTCGCACTGAAGCTTTCTTT
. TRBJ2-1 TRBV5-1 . CASSLSPGSYNEQFF TGCGCCAGCAGCTTGTCTCCAGGTTCCTACAATGAGCAGTTCTTC
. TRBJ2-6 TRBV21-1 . CASSKAVLRGRISGANVLTF TGTGCCAGCAGCAAAGCGGTCCTTAGGGGCCGCATCTCTGGGGCCAACGTCCTGACTTTC
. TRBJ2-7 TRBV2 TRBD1 CASFPRDSSYEQYF TGTGCCAGCTTTCCCCGGGACAGCTCCTACGAGCAGTACTTC
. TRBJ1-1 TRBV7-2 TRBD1 CASSLNPDRAGTEAFF TGTGCCAGCAGCTTAAACCCAGACAGGGCAGGGACTGAAGCTTTCTTT
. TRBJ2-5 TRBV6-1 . CASSEASFWGEETQYF TGTGCCAGCAGTGAAGCGTCATTTTGGGGGGAAGAGACCCAGTACTTC
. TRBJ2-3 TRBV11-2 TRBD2 CASSPRVGTSGSTDTQYF TGTGCCAGCAGCCCCAGGGTCGGGACTAGCGGGAGCACAGATACGCAGTATTTT
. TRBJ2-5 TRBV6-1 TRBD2 CASSEGAGGYQETQYF TGTGCCAGCAGTGAAGGGGCGGGGGGGTACCAAGAGACCCAGTACTTC
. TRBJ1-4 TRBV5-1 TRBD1 CASNQGAQDEKLFF TGCGCCAGCAACCAGGGGGCTCAAGATGAAAAACTGTTTTTT